Shown below are 16 T cell receptor beta chains from a single sample sequenced in a study of cytomegalovirus exposure and HLA in healthy donors. The primer mix had 60 Vbeta and 13 Jbeta primers. The protocol was immunoSEQ multiplex PCR, while the TCRdb copy is restricted to in-frame clones and leaves out a portion. The table has about 150,000 clones, about 82% seen once. The sequencing input was PBMCs. Source of these receptors: a woman aged 40 to 50 in good health and CMV-seropositive.

This chain connects TRBV5-8 to TRBJ2-1, with TRBD2 as a possible D gene (5 bases). V was cut by 3 bases and J by 7 bases, with 17 bases left in between. CDR1 and CDR2 from the germline V gene are SGHTS and YDEGEE. This CDR3 comprises 15 residues. CDR3 amino acids: CASSSVLEVANEQFF. The CDR3 DNA follows: TGTGCCAGCAGCTCTGTGTTGGAGGTCGCGAATGAGCAGTTCTTC.

V and J are TRBV7-3 and TRBJ2-5; 8 nucleotides agree with TRBD2. The CDR3 extends over 13 amino acids. Germline V gene data show CDR1 as SGHTA and CDR2 as FQGTGA. Trimming cost V 6 bases and J 5 bases; bases outside gene matches: 5. CDR3 amino acids: CASRLSGAETQYF. CDR3 coding DNA: TGTGCCAGCAGACTTAGCGGGGCGGAGACCCAGTACTTC.

V usage is TRBV6-6 and J usage is TRBJ1-3; D perhaps matches TRBD1 (6 bases). Trimming removed 6 bases at V and 0 bases at J, with 15 bases between. The CDR3 runs 16 residues. Germline values: CDR1 MNHNY, CDR2 SVGAGI (reference sequence). The CDR3 nucleotides read TGTGCCAGCAGAAACCCGGGACACATCTCTGGAAACACCATATATTTT. This translates into CASRNPGHISGNTIYF.

The rearrangement joins TRBV25-1 to TRBJ1-3; D is ambiguous. In germline, CDR1 is MGHDK, CDR2 SYGVNS. The CDR3 contains 13 residues. With 5 bases removed from V and 1 base from J, the gap between germline ends came to 6 bases. DNA for the CDR3: TGTGCCAGCAGTCTACCTTCTGGAAACACCATATATTTT. Encoded protein: CASSLPSGNTIYF.

The chain combines TRBV30 with TRBJ1-2; D call uncertain. The CDR3 totals 13 residues. Per germline, CDR1 GTSNPN and CDR2 SVGIG (reference sequence). V was clipped by 0 bases and J by 2 bases, with 7 bases between them. CDR3 residues: CAWSVTGNYGYTF. For the CDR3, the DNA is TGTGCCTGGAGTGTGACTGGGAACTATGGCTACACCTTC.

V usage is TRBV5-6 and J usage is TRBJ1-2; TRBD1 agrees at 11 bases. After removal of 4 bases from V and 8 bases from J, the junction contained 13 bases not matched to a gene. Germline CDR1 is SGHDT and CDR2 is YYEEEE. This CDR3 comprises 16 residues. The CDR3 DNA reads TGTGCCAGCAGCACAGCCGGGACAGGGGGGCCGCACGGCTACACCTTC. Amino acids: CASSTAGTGGPHGYTF.

In this sample, this clone turned up a few times. The chain carries TRBV5-1 and TRBJ2-3, with TRBD2 identical over 7 bases. CDR1 is SGHRS, CDR2 YFSETQ, per germline. J gave up 3 bases and V 4 bases, and 2 bases lay outside the gene matches. This CDR3 spans 13 amino acids. The CDR3 DNA sequence: TGCGCCAGCAGCGGCGGGAGTACAGATACGCAGTATTTT. It encodes CASSGGSTDTQYF.

V is TRBV29-1 and J is TRBJ2-3; 9 nucleotides agree with TRBD1. CDR1 SQVTM and CDR2 ANQGSEA come from the germline V gene. CDR3 length equals 14 residues. V was pared by 5 bases and J by 2 bases, with 5 bases of the junction left unmatched. The CDR3 spells CSVLGTGFTDTQYF. In DNA form, the CDR3 reads TGCAGCGTTCTAGGGACAGGGTTCACAGATACGCAGTATTTT.

Of note for this clone: The junction and the germline gene differ at one end; a read error may be behind it. The chain has TRBV7-7 and TRBJ2-1; tentative D call: TRBD1 (5 bases). This CDR3 comprises 15 residues. Looked up from germline, CDR1 is SSHAT and CDR2 is FNYEAQ (reference sequence). The CDR3 DNA reads TGTGCTAGCAGCTCTTCCTTGGACAAATACAATGAGCAGTTCTTC. The encoded protein is CASSSSLDKYNEQFF. The full variable domain, with the rest looked up from reference TRBV7-7 and TRBJ2-1, is GAGVSQSPRYKVTKRGQDVTLRCDPISSHATLYWYQQALGQGPEFLTYFNYEAQPDKSGLPSDRFSAERPEGSISTLTIQRTEQRDSAMYRCASSSSLDKYNEQFFGPGTRLTVL.

The chain links TRBV7-9 to TRBJ2-3, with 13 bases lining up with TRBD2. With V trimmed by 2 bases and J by 6 bases, 8 bases remained unmatched. Germline loops: CDR1 SEHNR, CDR2 FQNEAQ (reference sequence). This CDR3 comprises 17 residues. CDR3 nucleotides: TGTGCCAGCAGCTTACGTAGACTAGCGGGGGGCCAGGATACGCAGTATTTT. Translated, it gives CASSLRRLAGGQDTQYF.

In its sample, this clone was seen once. The chain has TRBV6-5 and TRBJ2-1; D is possibly TRBD1 (5 bases). This CDR3 has 15 amino acids. Trimming took 0 bases from V and 3 from J, leaving 9 bases between them. Germline V gene sequence: CDR1 MNHEY, CDR2 SVGAGI. This CDR3 reads CASSYSAGIYNEQFF. CDR3 DNA: TGTGCCAGCAGTTACTCGGCAGGGATCTACAATGAGCAGTTCTTC.

This rearrangement joins TRBV28 to TRBJ2-3; the match to TRBD2 covers 8 bases. The CDR3 spans 16 residues. J was trimmed by 0 bases and V by 6 bases; bases with no gene match: 8. The germline gives CDR1 MDHEN, CDR2 SYDVKM. The CDR3, as DNA: TGTGCCAGCAGCCCCACGCGGGGGGCCAGCACAGATACGCAGTATTTT. This translates into CASSPTRGASTDTQYF.

This chain links TRBV7-2 with TRBJ1-3; D uncertain. Germline V CDR1 and CDR2: SGHTA, FQGNSA. The length of the CDR3 is 14 residues. V lost 5 bases to trimming and J lost 4 bases, with 12 bases between them. As DNA, the CDR3 is TGTGCCAGCAGCAAGCCCGGTTGGGGAAACACCATATATTTT. Translation gives CASSKPGWGNTIYF.

The chain joins TRBV7-2 to TRBJ2-4; TRBD2 matches at 14 bases. The CDR3 has 15 amino acids. Germline V gives CDR1 SGHTA, CDR2 FQGNSA. Germline trimming cut 3 bases from V and 8 bases from J; bases unmatched to any gene: 3. The chain's CDR3 is CASSFGGLAGDIQYF. DNA of the CDR3: TGTGCCAGCAGCTTCGGGGGACTAGCGGGGGACATTCAGTACTTC.

The V and J genes are TRBV4-2 and TRBJ2-7; TRBD1 matches at 8 bases. Germline CDR1 reads LGHNA; CDR2 reads YNFKEQ. CDR3 length: 14 residues. Unmatched junction bases numbered 4, after V lost 4 bases and J lost 2 bases. The CDR3 coding sequence is TGTGCCAGCAGCCCAGGGGGCCTCGCCTACGAGCAGTACTTC. This translates into CASSPGGLAYEQYF.

The chain has TRBV15 and TRBJ2-6; 8 bases match TRBD1. CDR1 and CDR2 (germline): LNHNV, YYDKDF (reference sequence). The CDR3 is made up of 15 amino acids. The V gene end was trimmed by 2 bases and the J gene end by 5 bases; junction bases not matched to a gene: 2. Here the CDR3 DNA reads TGTGCCACCAGCAGACAGGGGGCCTGGGCCAACGTCCTGACTTTC. Translated, it gives CATSRQGAWANVLTF.